The T cell receptor beta chain described here comes from a study of T-cell reconstitution after alpha-beta-depleted transplantation in children. Preparation of the TCRbeta library was carried out with unique molecular identifiers. TCRdb re-called the PCR reads with MiXCR, one entry per CDR3 protein. The profile shows some 640,000 distinct CDR3 sequences, roughly 15% of them singletons. CDR1 SEHNR and CDR2 FQNEAQ come from the germline V gene (reference sequence). The germline V and J ends were trimmed by 1 base and 8 bases, with 8 bases remaining between them. CDR3 length: 12 residues. There are a few counts of this clonotype.

This chain connects TRBV7-9 to TRBJ1-2; D is undetermined. The source material was PBMCs from the stem cell graft donor, sampled from the stem cell graft. The TCR comes from a human donor who donated a stem cell graft to a child with acute myeloid leukemia. CDR3 region: CASSLGRKGYTF. The CDR3 nucleotides are TGTGCCAGCAGCTTAGGACGTAAAGGCTACACCTTC.